The clone carrying this TCR beta chain was observed a few times. This sample was taken from a study of blood T cell repertoires in COVID-19. Per the germline V gene, CDR1 is SEHNR and CDR2 is FQNEAQ (reference sequence). Trimming shortened V by 5 bases and J by 8 bases, and 9 bases separated the two germline ends. The CDR3 is 11 residues long. The table came from immunoSEQ multiplex PCR; TCRdb's copy has only in-frame clones and leaves some out. This table holds a few hundred thousand clones, about 90% found once. This rearrangement joins TRBV7-9 to TRBJ1-1; a possible D gene is TRBD1 (6 bases). The TCR comes from a young man who had recovered from COVID-19. The sequenced sample consisted of peripheral blood. The CDR3 nucleotides read TGTGCCAGCAGCCGGACAGCAGAAGCTTTCTTT. It translates to CASSRTAEAFF.